Described below is a single T cell receptor (beta chain) sequence and its context. Its antigen remains unidentified. Sequenced by immunoSEQ multiplex PCR; TCRdb stores in-frame clones only, minus some. The sample yields some 740,000 clones, 92% seen once. The data stem from a study of shared clonotypes between healthy human individuals. The study's findings and limits: Represented genetic and exposure-history diversity was restricted by having few donors.

Trimming removed 4 bases from V and 1 base from J, with 7 bases in between. CDR3 length: 12 amino acids. CDR1 is SQVTM and CDR2 is ANQGSEA in the germline V gene. Naive CD8 cells comprised CD45RO-negative, CCR7-positively selected cells, excluding terminally differentiated effector memory CD45RA+ cells. This chain links TRBV29-1 with TRBJ1-1, with unresolved D. This sequence was found in a man aged 30 to 39 in good health. The sample was naive CD8+ T cells sorted from blood. The CDR3 loop is CSVVTANTEAFF. In nucleotides, the CDR3 is TGCAGCGTTGTTACGGCGAACACTGAAGCTTTCTTT.